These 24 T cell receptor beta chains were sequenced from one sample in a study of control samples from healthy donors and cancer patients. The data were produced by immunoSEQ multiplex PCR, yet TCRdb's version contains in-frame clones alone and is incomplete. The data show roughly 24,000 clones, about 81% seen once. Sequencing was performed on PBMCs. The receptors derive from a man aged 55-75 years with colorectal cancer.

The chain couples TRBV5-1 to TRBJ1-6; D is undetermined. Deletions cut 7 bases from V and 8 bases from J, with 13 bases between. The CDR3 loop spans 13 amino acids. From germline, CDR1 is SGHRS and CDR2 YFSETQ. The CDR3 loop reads CASRIGADSPLHF. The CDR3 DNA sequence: TGCGCCAGCCGCATCGGTGCGGATTCACCCCTCCACTTT. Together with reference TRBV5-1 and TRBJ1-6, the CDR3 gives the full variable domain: KAGVTQTPRYLIKTRGQQVTLSCSPISGHRSVSWYQQTPGQGLQFLFEYFSETQRNKGNFPGRFSGRQFSNSRSEMNVSTLELGDSALYLCASRIGADSPLHFGNGTRLTVT.

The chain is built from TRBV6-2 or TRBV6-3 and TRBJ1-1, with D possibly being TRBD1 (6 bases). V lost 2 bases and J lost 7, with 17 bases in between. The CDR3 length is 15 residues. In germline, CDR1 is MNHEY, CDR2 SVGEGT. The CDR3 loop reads CASSYPRGGKGEAFF. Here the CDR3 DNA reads TGTGCCAGCAGTTACCCAAGGGGGGGCAAGGGTGAAGCTTTCTTT.

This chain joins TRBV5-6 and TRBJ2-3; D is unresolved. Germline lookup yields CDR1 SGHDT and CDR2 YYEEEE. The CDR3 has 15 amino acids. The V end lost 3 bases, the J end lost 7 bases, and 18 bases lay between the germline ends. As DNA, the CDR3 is TGTGCCAGCAGCTCCCTAGATTCACCACCAAATACGCAGTATTTT. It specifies CASSSLDSPPNTQYF.

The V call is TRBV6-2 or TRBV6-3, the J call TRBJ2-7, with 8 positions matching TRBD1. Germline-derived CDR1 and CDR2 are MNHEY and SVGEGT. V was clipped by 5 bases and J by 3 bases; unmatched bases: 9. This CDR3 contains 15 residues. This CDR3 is CASSTEDRAFYEQYV. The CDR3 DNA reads TGTGCCAGCAGTACCGAGGACAGGGCTTTCTACGAGCAGTACGTC.

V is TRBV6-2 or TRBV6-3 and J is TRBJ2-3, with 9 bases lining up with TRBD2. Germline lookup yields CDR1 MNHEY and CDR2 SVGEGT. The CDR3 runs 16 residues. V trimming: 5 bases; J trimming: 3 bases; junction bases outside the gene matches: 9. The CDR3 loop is CASSPFSGGGTDTQYF. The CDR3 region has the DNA TGTGCCAGCAGTCCCTTTAGCGGGGGAGGGACAGATACGCAGTATTTT.

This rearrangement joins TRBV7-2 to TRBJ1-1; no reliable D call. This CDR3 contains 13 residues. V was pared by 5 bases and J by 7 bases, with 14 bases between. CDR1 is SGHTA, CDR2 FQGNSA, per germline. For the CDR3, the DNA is TGTGCCAGCAGCCAAGGAAGCCGTAATGAAGCTTTCTTT. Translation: CASSQGSRNEAFF.

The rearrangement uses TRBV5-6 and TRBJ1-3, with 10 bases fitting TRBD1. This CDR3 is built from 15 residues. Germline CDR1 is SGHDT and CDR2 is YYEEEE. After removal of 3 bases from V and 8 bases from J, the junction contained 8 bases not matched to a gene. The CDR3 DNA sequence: TGTGCCAGCAGCTCAGAGGGACAGGGGTGGTACACCATATATTTT. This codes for CASSSEGQGWYTIYF.

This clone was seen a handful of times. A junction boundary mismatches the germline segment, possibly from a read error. CDR3 nucleotide sequence: TGTGCCAGCAGCGACAGACAGGGGCCCTCCTTTAATTCACCCCTCCACTTT. This codes for CASSDRQGPSFNSPLHF. This sequence joins TRBV9 and TRBJ1-6, with 8 bases matching TRBD1. The CDR3 length is 17 residues. Germline V lookup: CDR1 SGDLS, CDR2 YYNGEE.

The DNA of the CDR3 is TGTGCCTCCAAAGGCACTCAGGGGAAGGAGGCCAATGAGCAGTTCTTC. It codes for CASKGTQGKEANEQFF. The chain joins TRBV10-3 to TRBJ2-1; D possibly corresponds to TRBD1 (6 bases). Germline assignment: CDR1 ENHRY and CDR2 SYGVKD. The ends were cut back, 11 bases at V and 6 bases at J, with 26 bases in the middle. The CDR3 covers 16 residues.

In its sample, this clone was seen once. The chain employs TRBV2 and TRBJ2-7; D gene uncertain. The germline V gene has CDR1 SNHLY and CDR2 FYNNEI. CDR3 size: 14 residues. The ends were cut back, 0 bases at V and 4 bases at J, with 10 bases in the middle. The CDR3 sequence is CASSEAIIGYEQYF. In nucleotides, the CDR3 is TGTGCCAGCAGTGAAGCCATCATTGGGTACGAGCAGTACTTC.

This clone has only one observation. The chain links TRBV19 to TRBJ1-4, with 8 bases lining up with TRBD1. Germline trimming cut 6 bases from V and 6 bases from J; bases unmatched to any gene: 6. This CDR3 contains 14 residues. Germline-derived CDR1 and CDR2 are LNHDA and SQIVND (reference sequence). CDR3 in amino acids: CASRGQGADEKLFF. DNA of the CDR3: TGTGCCAGTAGGGGCCAGGGGGCGGATGAAAAACTGTTTTTT.

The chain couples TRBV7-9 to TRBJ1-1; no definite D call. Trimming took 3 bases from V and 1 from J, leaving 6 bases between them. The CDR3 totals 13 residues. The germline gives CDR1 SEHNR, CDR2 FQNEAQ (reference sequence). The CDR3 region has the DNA TGTGCCAGCAGCTTTCAGACGAACACTGAAGCTTTCTTT. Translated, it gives CASSFQTNTEAFF.

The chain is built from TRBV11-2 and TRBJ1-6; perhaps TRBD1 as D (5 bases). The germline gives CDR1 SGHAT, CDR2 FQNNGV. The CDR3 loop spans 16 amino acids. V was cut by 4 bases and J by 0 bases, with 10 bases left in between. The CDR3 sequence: CASSSGRSSYNSPLHF. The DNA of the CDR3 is TGTGCCAGCAGCTCGGGACGGAGCTCCTATAATTCACCCCTCCACTTT.

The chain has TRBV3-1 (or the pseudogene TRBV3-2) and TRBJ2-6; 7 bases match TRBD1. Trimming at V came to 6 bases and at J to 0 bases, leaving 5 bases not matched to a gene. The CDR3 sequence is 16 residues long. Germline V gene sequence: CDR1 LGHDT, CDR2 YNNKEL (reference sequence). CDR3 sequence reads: CASSPGTASGANVLTF. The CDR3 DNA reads TGTGCCAGCAGTCCCGGGACAGCCTCTGGGGCCAACGTCCTGACTTTC.

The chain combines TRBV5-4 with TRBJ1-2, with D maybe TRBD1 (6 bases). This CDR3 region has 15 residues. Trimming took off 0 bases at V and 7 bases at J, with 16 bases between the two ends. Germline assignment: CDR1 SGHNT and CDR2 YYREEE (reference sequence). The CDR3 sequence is CASSLVGRGASGYTF. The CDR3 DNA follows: TGTGCCAGCAGCTTGGTCGGGCGGGGGGCGAGTGGCTACACCTTC. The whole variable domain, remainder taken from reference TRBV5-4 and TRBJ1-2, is ETGVTQSPTHLIKTRGQQVTLRCSSQSGHNTVSWYQQALGQGPQFIFQYYREEENGRGNFPPRFSGLQFPNYSSELNVNALELDDSALYLCASSLVGRGASGYTFGSGTRLTVV.

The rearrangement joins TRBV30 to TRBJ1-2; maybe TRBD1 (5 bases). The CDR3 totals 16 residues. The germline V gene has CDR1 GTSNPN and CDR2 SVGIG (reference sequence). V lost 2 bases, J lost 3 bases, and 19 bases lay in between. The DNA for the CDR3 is TGTGCCTGGAGTATGTCTCCCCGAGACAGAGACTATGGCTACACCTTC. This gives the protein CAWSMSPRDRDYGYTF.

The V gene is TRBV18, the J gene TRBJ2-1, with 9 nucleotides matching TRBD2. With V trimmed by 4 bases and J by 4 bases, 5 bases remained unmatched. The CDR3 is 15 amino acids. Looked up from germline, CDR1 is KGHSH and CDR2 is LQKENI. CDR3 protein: CASSLSGGAYNEQFF. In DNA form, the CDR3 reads TGTGCCAGCTCACTTAGCGGGGGCGCGTACAATGAGCAGTTCTTC.

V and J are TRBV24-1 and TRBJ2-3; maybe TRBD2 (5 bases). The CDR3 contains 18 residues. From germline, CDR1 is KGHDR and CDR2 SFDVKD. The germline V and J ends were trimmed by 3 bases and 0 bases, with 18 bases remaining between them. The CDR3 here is CATSDESTGIPSTDTQYF. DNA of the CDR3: TGTGCCACCAGTGATGAATCGACGGGGATCCCTAGCACAGATACGCAGTATTTT.

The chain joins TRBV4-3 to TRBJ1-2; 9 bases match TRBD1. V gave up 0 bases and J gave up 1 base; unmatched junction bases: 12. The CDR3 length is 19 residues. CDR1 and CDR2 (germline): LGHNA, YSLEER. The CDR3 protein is CASSQDLGGTGSGNYGYTF. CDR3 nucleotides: TGCGCCAGCAGCCAAGATCTAGGCGGGACAGGGTCGGGTAACTATGGCTACACCTTC.

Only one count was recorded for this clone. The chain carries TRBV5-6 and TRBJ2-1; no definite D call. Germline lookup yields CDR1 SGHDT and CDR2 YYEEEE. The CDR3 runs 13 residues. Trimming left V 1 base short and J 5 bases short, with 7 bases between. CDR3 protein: CASSLNPNNEQFF. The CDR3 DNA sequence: TGTGCCAGCAGCTTGAACCCGAACAATGAGCAGTTCTTC.

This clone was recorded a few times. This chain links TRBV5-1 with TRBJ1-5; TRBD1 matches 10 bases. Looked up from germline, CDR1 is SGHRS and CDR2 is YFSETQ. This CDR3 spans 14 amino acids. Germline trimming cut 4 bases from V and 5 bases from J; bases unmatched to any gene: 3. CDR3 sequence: CASSGGQGDQPQHF. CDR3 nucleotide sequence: TGCGCCAGCAGCGGCGGACAGGGGGATCAGCCCCAGCATTTT.

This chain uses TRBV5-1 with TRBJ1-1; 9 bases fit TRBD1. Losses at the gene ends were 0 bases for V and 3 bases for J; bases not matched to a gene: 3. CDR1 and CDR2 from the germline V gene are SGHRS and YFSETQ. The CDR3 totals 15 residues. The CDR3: CASSLAGTGYTEAFF. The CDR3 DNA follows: TGCGCCAGCAGCTTGGCCGGGACAGGGTACACTGAAGCTTTCTTT.

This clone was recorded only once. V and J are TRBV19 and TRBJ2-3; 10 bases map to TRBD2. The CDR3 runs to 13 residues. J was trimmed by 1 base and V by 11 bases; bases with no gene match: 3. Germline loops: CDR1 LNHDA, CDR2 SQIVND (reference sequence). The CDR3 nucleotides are TGTGCCGCGGGGACTAGCGGCACAGATACGCAGTATTTT. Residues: CAAGTSGTDTQYF. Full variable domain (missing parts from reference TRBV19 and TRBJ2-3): DGGITQSPKYLFRKEGQNVTLSCEQNLNHDAMYWYRQDPGQGLRLIYYSQIVNDFQKGDIAEGYSVSREKKESFPLTVTSAQKNPTAFYLCAAGTSGTDTQYFGPGTRLTVL.

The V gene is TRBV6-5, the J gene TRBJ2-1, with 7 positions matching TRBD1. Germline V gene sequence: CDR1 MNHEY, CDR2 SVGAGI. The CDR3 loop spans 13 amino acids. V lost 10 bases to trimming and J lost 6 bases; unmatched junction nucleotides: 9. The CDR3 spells CATLDRVTNEQFF. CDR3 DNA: TGTGCCACCCTCGACAGGGTGACCAATGAGCAGTTCTTC.